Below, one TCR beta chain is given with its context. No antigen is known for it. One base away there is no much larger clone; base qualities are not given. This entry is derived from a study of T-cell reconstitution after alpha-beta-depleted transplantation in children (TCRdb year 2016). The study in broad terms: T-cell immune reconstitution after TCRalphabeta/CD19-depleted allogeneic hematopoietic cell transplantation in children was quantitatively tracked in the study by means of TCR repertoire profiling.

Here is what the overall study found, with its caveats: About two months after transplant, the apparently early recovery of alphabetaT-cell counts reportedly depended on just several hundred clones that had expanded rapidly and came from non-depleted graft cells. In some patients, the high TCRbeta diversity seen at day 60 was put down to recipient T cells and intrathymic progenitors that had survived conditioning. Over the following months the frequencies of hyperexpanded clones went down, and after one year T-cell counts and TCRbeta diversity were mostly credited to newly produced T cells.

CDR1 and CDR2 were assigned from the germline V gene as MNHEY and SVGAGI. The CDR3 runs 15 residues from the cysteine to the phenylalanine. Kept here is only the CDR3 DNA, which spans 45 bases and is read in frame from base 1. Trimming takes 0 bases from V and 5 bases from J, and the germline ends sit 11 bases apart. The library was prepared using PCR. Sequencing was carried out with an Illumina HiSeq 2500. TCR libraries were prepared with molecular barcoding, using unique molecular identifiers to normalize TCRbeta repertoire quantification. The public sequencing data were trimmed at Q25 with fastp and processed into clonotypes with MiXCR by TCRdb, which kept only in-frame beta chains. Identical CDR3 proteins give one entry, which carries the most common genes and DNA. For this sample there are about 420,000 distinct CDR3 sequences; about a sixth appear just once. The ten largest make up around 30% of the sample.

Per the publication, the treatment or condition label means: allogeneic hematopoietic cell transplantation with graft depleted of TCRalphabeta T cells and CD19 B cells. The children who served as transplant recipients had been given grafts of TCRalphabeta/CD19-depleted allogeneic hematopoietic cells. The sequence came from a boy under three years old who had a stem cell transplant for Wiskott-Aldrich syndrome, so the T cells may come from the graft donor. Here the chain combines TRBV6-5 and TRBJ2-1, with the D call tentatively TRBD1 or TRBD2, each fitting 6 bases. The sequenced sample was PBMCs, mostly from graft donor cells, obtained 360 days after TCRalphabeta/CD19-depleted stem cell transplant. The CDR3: CASSYSWGADNEQFF. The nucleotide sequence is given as TGTGCCAGCAGTTACTCGTGGGGGGCAGACAATGAGCAGTTCTTC.